Described below is a single TCR beta chain sequence and its context. This sample was taken from a study of blood T cell repertoires in COVID-19. The germline V gene encodes CDR1 ENHRY and CDR2 SYGVKD. The CDR3 is 13 amino acids. The V end was cut by 6 bases, the J end by 3 bases, with 11 bases between. Profiling relied on immunoSEQ multiplex PCR, and the TCRdb table lists in-frame clones only, not all of them. The sample lists 250,000 to 350,000 clones; about nine tenths were seen once. What was sequenced was peripheral blood. The receptor comes from a woman in her forties or fifties who had recovered from COVID-19. This chain uses TRBV10-3 with TRBJ1-1; no clear D gene. CDR3 in amino acids: CAIRDGMDTEAFF. The CDR3 DNA reads TGTGCCATCAGGGACGGGATGGACACTGAAGCTTTCTTT.